A single sample is the source of the 23 T cell receptor beta chains below, sequenced in a study of CD8 T cells in ankylosing spondylitis. Each CDR3 protein is one row after TCRdb ran MiXCR on the 5' RACE reads. The sample lists over 130,000 distinct CDR3 sequences; 40% to 50% were seen once. Sequencing was carried out using synovial fluid, either unsorted or a sorted T cell fraction (not recorded which). All receptors come from a male donor with ankylosing spondylitis.

The chain links TRBV9 to TRBJ1-2; no clear D. Germline V gene lookup returns CDR1 SGDLS and CDR2 YYNGEE. This CDR3 spans 15 amino acids. The ends were cut back, 4 bases at V and 4 bases at J, with 17 bases in the middle. The CDR3 DNA reads as TGTGCCAGCAGCCTACCCGGGAGGGCAGGCTATGGCTACACCTTC. This encodes CASSLPGRAGYGYTF.

Regarding this clonotype: An end of the junction does not agree with germline; a read error may underlie this. The rearrangement uses TRBV10-3 and TRBJ2-7, with a tentative D call TRBD1 (6 bases). The CDR3 runs 16 residues. CDR1 is ENHRY and CDR2 is SYGVKD in the germline V gene. CDR3 loop: CAISEHPDRFLYEQYF. The CDR3 coding sequence is TGCGCCATCAGTGAGCACCCGGACAGATTCCTCTACGAGCAGTACTTC.

The rearrangement links TRBV28 to TRBJ2-7, with D perhaps given as TRBD1 or TRBD2 (5 bases each). V lost 8 bases, J lost 6 bases, and 8 bases lay in between. Germline loops: CDR1 MDHEN, CDR2 SYDVKM. The length of the CDR3 is 10 residues. The CDR3 sequence: CASGGAEQYF. DNA for the CDR3: TGTGCCAGCGGGGGTGCCGAGCAGTACTTC.

This clonotype appeared a few times. V and J are TRBV2 and TRBJ2-2, with D tentatively TRBD1 (5 bases). Germline loops: CDR1 SNHLY, CDR2 FYNNEI. Trimming stripped 5 bases from V and 6 bases from J, with 13 bases between. CDR3 length: 14 residues. The CDR3 DNA follows: TGTGCCAGCAGTAAATGGGGCCGGGCCGGGGAGCTGTTTTTT. It yields the protein CASSKWGRAGELFF. Using reference TRBV2 and TRBJ2-2 for the parts outside the CDR3, the full variable domain is EPEVTQTPSHQVTQMGQEVILRCVPISNHLYFYWYRQILGQKVEFLVSFYNNEISEKSEIFDDQFSVERPDGSNFTLKIRSTKLEDSAMYFCASSKWGRAGELFFGEGSRLTVL.

This clonotype appeared a few times. The CDR3 bases are TGTGCCAGCAGTCCCTGGGGCGGGATAGGCTACGAGCAGTACTTC. It encodes CASSPWGGIGYEQYF. The chain uses TRBV28 and TRBJ2-7; maybe TRBD2 (6 bases). CDR3 length: 15 amino acids. Germline CDR1 is MDHEN and CDR2 is SYDVKM. Trimming pared 5 bases from V and 3 bases from J, leaving 17 bases between.

V is TRBV7-9 and J is TRBJ1-3; D is ambiguous. V was clipped by 5 bases and J by 0 bases, with 14 bases between them. The CDR3 sequence is 16 residues long. Germline loops: CDR1 SEHNR, CDR2 FQNEAQ (reference sequence). The CDR3 DNA reads as TGTGCCAGCAGCCCCGTTATGGTGCCCTCTGGAAACACCATATATTTT. Amino acid sequence: CASSPVMVPSGNTIYF.

Worth noting for this clonotype: A clone one base away is much larger, so this may be a read error. This rearrangement joins TRBV27 to TRBJ1-2, with D tentatively TRBD1 (6 bases). Looked up from germline, CDR1 is MNHEY and CDR2 is SMNVEV (reference sequence). With 3 bases removed from V and 5 bases from J, the gap between germline ends came to 19 bases. This CDR3 is built from 16 residues. The CDR3 spells CASSFVERGVRYGYTF. In nucleotides, the CDR3 is TGTGCCAGCAGTTTTGTCGAGAGGGGGGTGCGGTATGGCTACACCTTC.

A few counts support this clonotype. V usage is TRBV20-1 and J usage is TRBJ2-3; D remains unclear. From germline, CDR1 is DFQATT and CDR2 SNEGSKA (reference sequence). Trimming pared 7 bases from V and 3 bases from J, leaving 11 bases between. There are 12 residues in the CDR3. CDR3 DNA: TGCAGTGTCTTTCTTTCGACAGATACGCAGTATTTT. It encodes CSVFLSTDTQYF.

This clonotype was counted ten times or more. The V and J genes are TRBV3-1 and TRBJ1-1; D perhaps matches TRBD1 (5 bases). Germline V gene data show CDR1 as LGHDT and CDR2 as YNNKEL (reference sequence). V lost 1 base to trimming and J lost 4 bases, with 10 bases between them. The CDR3 length is 14 residues. The DNA for the CDR3 is TGTGCCAGCAGCCAAGGGCAGGGAGCCACTGAAGCTTTCTTT. It yields the protein CASSQGQGATEAFF.

This clonotype was observed a handful of times. The genes are TRBV4-3 and TRBJ2-7; 7 bases align to TRBD1. The CDR3 has 15 amino acids. Trimming cost V 0 bases and J 5 bases; bases outside gene matches: 7. Germline lookup yields CDR1 LGHNA and CDR2 YSLEER. CDR3 amino acids: CASSQENTQGDEQYF. CDR3 bases: TGCGCCAGCAGCCAAGAAAATACCCAGGGGGACGAGCAGTACTTC.

The V call is TRBV11-1, the J call TRBJ1-1, with TRBD1 as a possible D gene (5 bases). This CDR3 has 18 residues. Germline CDR1 and CDR2: SGHAT and FQDESV (reference sequence). Trimming removed 1 base at V and 3 bases at J, with 21 bases between. CDR3 in amino acids: CASSLGGGGPRGYTEAFF. CDR3 coding DNA: TGTGCCAGCAGCTTAGGAGGCGGGGGACCAAGGGGATACACTGAAGCTTTCTTT.

The chain links TRBV27 to TRBJ2-2, with 7 bases fitting TRBD2. The V gene's germline CDR1 is MNHEY and CDR2 SMNVEV (reference sequence). The V gene end was trimmed by 6 bases and the J gene end by 1 base; junction bases not matched to a gene: 8. There are 16 residues in the CDR3. The CDR3 DNA is TGTGCCAGCAGCCGCGGACTAGGACTGAACACCGGGGAGCTGTTTTTT. It encodes CASSRGLGLNTGELFF.

The rearrangement uses TRBV7-9 and TRBJ1-2; D uncertain. The CDR3 contains 12 residues. Looked up from germline, CDR1 is SEHNR and CDR2 is FQNEAQ (reference sequence). V lost 2 bases and J lost 8, with 9 bases in between. CDR3 amino acids: CASSLYFRGYTF. The CDR3 coding sequence is TGTGCCAGCAGCTTATACTTTCGGGGCTACACCTTC.

The chain carries TRBV7-9 and TRBJ2-7, with no clear D. V shed 4 bases and J shed 3 bases, with 7 bases lying between them. This CDR3 is 12 amino acids long. The germline V gene has CDR1 SEHNR and CDR2 FQNEAQ (reference sequence). CDR3 sequence reads: CASSSPFYEQYF. The DNA for the CDR3 is TGTGCCAGCAGCTCCCCGTTCTACGAGCAGTACTTC.

A few counts support this clonotype. V and J are TRBV12-3 or TRBV12-4 and TRBJ2-5; D call uncertain. Trimming took off 3 bases at V and 5 bases at J, with 7 bases between the two ends. This CDR3 spans 12 amino acids. CDR3 in DNA: TGTGCCAGCAGTTTCTTTAAGGAGACCCAGTACTTC. Its protein product is CASSFFKETQYF.

The chain is built from TRBV15 and TRBJ2-2; D may be TRBD2 (7 bases). The germline CDR1 and CDR2 sequences are LNHNV and YYDKDF (reference sequence). Deletions cut 0 bases from V and 0 bases from J, with 11 bases between. CDR3 length: 17 amino acids. CDR3 DNA sequence: TGTGCCACCAGCAGAGATGGCGGGGGCTCGAACACCGGGGAGCTGTTTTTT. This gives the protein CATSRDGGGSNTGELFF.

V is TRBV7-2 and J is TRBJ2-7, with TRBD2 matching 8 bases. This CDR3 is 14 amino acids long. Germline CDR1 and CDR2: SGHTA and FQGNSA. The J segment lost 4 bases and the V segment lost 6 bases, leaving 8 bases of the junction unmatched. Here the CDR3 reads CASSQGTSLYEQYF. The CDR3 bases are TGTGCCAGCAGTCAAGGGACTAGTCTATACGAGCAGTACTTC.

This clonotype was recorded a few times. V is TRBV19 and J is TRBJ1-2, with D perhaps matching TRBD1 (6 bases). Germline CDR1 is LNHDA and CDR2 is SQIVND (reference sequence). With 5 bases removed from V and 0 bases from J, the gap between germline ends came to 10 bases. This CDR3 is built from 14 residues. CDR3 DNA sequence: TGTGCCAGTAGTCCGGGACACCCTAACTATGGCTACACCTTC. Protein sequence: CASSPGHPNYGYTF.

This clonotype has only a few counts. The rearrangement links TRBV12-3 or TRBV12-4 to TRBJ1-1; D is possibly TRBD1 (5 bases). This CDR3 region has 18 residues. Between the trimmed V and J ends, which lost 6 bases and 2 bases, there was a span of 25 bases. The CDR3 DNA sequence: TGTGCCAGCAGGACTTCACAGCGGGGCGGCCACTTAAACACTGAAGCTTTCTTT. Amino acid sequence: CASRTSQRGGHLNTEAFF.

A remark on this clonotype: At one end the junction does not follow the germline gene, possibly because of a read error. The chain has TRBV12-3 or TRBV12-4 and TRBJ2-5, with 7 bases lining up with TRBD1. This CDR3 contains 13 residues. DNA of the CDR3: TGTGCCAGCAGCTACGACAGGGTGAAGACCCGGTACTTC. Its translation: CASSYDRVKTRYF.

V and J are TRBV12-3 or TRBV12-4 and TRBJ1-1; TRBD1 is a possible D gene (5 bases). V was trimmed by 3 bases and J by 0 bases, leaving 11 bases between them. This CDR3 comprises 15 residues. CDR3 nucleotides: TGTGCCAGCAGTTTTCAGGGCCCGATGAACACTGAAGCTTTCTTT. Residues: CASSFQGPMNTEAFF.

In its sample, this clonotype was seen a few times. The V call is TRBV12-3 or TRBV12-4, the J call TRBJ2-3, with 9 nucleotides matching TRBD1. The CDR3 sequence is 18 residues long. V lost 3 bases, J lost 0 bases, and 10 bases stayed unmatched. The CDR3 here is CASSFRDRESSSTDTQYF. The CDR3 DNA follows: TGTGCCAGCAGTTTCCGGGACAGGGAAAGCTCTAGCACAGATACGCAGTATTTT.

This rearrangement joins TRBV27 to TRBJ1-2; the D gene is possibly TRBD1 (5 bases). V lost 1 base and J lost 4, with 13 bases in between. The germline gives CDR1 MNHEY, CDR2 SMNVEV (reference sequence). This CDR3 is built from 15 residues. The CDR3 bases are TGTGCCAGCAGTTTATTCTACGGGGGGAGCTATGGCTACACCTTC. Protein sequence: CASSLFYGGSYGYTF.